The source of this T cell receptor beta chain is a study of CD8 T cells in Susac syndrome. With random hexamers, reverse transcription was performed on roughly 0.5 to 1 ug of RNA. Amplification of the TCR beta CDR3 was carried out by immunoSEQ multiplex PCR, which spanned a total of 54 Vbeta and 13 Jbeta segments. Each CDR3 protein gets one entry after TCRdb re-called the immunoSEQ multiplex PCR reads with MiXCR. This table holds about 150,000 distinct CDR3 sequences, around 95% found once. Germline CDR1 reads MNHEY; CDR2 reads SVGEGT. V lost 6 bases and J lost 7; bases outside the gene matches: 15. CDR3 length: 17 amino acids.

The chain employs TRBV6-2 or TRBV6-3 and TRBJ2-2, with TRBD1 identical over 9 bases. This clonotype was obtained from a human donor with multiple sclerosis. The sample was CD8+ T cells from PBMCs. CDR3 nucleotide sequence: TGTGCCAGCAGCCTCGGGACAGGGTGGAGTATGGACGGGGAGCTGTTTTTT. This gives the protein CASSLGTGWSMDGELFF.